The rows below give T cell receptor beta chains drawn from one sample of a study of T-cell reconstitution after alpha-beta-depleted transplantation in children. One entry per CDR3 protein results from TCRdb running MiXCR on the PCR reads. The sample yields approximately 350,000 distinct CDR3 sequences, 10% to 15% seen once. Source: PBMCs, taken from the stem cell graft. These receptors were obtained from a human donor who donated a stem cell graft to a child with Fanconi anemia. CDR3s leave out the opening cysteine and the closing phenylalanine or tryptophan. Clone size is given for some rows only: seen once, a few or many times, or a class if the clone is expanded.

TRBV11-2	.	TRBJ2-7	ASSHEAEQY
TRBV27	few	TRBJ2-1	ASSFGDSYNEQF
TRBV3-1	.	TRBJ2-2	ASSRPVPGSTGELF
TRBV7-8	.	TRBJ1-2	ASSPSREDGYT
TRBV7-8	few	TRBJ1-1	ASSLVRGLYTEAF
TRBV20-1	.	TRBJ2-1	SARAAGGPRNEQF
TRBV6-5	few	TRBJ2-1	ASSYSYAASEQF
TRBV11-2	few	TRBJ2-5	ASSLRHLQETQY
TRBV7-8	few	TRBJ2-3	ASSLAHGGGTDTQY
TRBV29-1	few	TRBJ1-1	SVDRRTGSLNTEAF
TRBV12-5	.	TRBJ2-1	ASGLGTGGHNEQF
TRBV27	few	TRBJ1-2	ASSPQTAMAYGYT
TRBV3-1	.	TRBJ2-2	ASSQRAGNTGELF
TRBV12-3/TRBV12-4	.	TRBJ1-3	ASSLVISGNTIY
TRBV2	few	TRBJ2-7	ASSEVGHGSYEQY
TRBV10-3	once	TRBJ1-1	ATRYGFTDLNTEAF
TRBV10-3	.	TRBJ1-1	AINEDRQLNTEAF
TRBV11-2	.	TRBJ1-1	ASSSIPGGPEAF